This T cell receptor (beta chain) was recovered during a study of Ad26.COV2.S vaccination and SARS-CoV-2 variants. CDR3 size: 14 residues. CDR1 is SQVTM and CDR2 is ANQGSEA in the germline V gene. The V and J ends lost 7 bases and 4 bases, in that order; junction bases with no gene match: 8. Sample treatment: about 20 received Ad26.COV2.S at low or high dose, single or two shots; 5 received placebo; per-sample allocation not given. Sampling took place 63 days after the first vaccine or placebo injection. Libraries were prepared by immunoSEQ multiplex PCR; TCRdb keeps only in-frame clonotypes and omits some of them. The data hold hundreds of thousands of clones, with roughly nine tenths observed a single time.

This sequence joins TRBV29-1 and TRBJ1-3; TRBD1 matches at 9 bases. The sequence derives from a person between 18 and 65 years old who received the Ad26.COV2.S COVID-19 vaccine or a placebo. The sequencing here drew on peripheral blood, taken in a trial of Ad26.COV2.S vaccine versus placebo. The CDR3 here is CSASDRGVGNTIYF. DNA of the CDR3: TGCAGCGCCTCGGACAGGGGTGTAGGAAACACCATATATTTT.